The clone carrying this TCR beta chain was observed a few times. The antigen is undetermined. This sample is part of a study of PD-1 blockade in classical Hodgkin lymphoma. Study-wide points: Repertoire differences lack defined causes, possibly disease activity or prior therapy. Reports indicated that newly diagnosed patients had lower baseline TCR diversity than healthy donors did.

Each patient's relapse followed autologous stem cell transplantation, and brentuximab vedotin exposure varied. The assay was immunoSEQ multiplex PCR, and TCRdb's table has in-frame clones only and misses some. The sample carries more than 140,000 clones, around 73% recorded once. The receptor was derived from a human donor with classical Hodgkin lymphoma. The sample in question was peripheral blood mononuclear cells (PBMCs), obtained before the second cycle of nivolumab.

In nucleotides, the CDR3 is TGTGCCAGCAGCTTAGCGCAGGCCGTCTACGAGCAGTACTTC. Amino acids: CASSLAQAVYEQYF. The chain recombines TRBV11-2 with TRBJ2-7; D is ambiguous. The CDR3 covers 14 residues. Germline V gene data show CDR1 as SGHAT and CDR2 as FQNNGV. V lost 1 base to trimming and J lost 3 bases, with 10 bases between them.